The clone carrying this TCR beta chain has only a few counts. The antigen is unknown. The donors, aged roughly 6 to 90, were healthy Caucasians from Russia. The germline gives CDR1 SQVTM, CDR2 ANQGSEA. CDR3 length: 13 amino acids. V lost 4 bases and J lost 4; bases outside the gene matches: 3. A sample-barcoded 5' primer and a J-beta primer mix were used in a second PCR of about 7 to 12 cycles. TCRdb reanalysed the 5' RACE reads using MiXCR and keeps one entry per CDR3 protein. The sample lists about 2 million distinct CDR3 sequences, about 50% occurring once. The data were obtained in a study of blood T cells in healthy people across ages. The study's findings and limits: Because sorting was not performed, PBMCs prevented conclusive naive versus antigen-experienced comparison. In older individuals, TCR beta diversity per million T cells was lower, falling roughly linearly with age. Compared with aged donors, long-lived donors showed fewer expanded clones, suggesting selection.

The genes are TRBV29-1 and TRBJ2-7; 11 bases agree with TRBD2. The sequence was collected from a middle-aged woman in good health. Source material: blood. This CDR3 reads CSVVLAGGYEQYF. The DNA for the CDR3 is TGCAGCGTTGTGCTAGCGGGGGGTTACGAGCAGTACTTC.